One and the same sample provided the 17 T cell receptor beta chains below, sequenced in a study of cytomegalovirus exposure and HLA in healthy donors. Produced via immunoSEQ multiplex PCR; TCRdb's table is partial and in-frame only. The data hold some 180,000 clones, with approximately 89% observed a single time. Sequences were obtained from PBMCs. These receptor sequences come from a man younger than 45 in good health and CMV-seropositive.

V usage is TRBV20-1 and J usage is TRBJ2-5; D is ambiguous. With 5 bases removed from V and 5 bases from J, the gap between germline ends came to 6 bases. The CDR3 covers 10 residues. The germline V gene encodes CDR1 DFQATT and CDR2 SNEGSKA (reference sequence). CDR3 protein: CSAELETQYF. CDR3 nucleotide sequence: TGCAGTGCTGAACTGGAGACCCAGTACTTC.

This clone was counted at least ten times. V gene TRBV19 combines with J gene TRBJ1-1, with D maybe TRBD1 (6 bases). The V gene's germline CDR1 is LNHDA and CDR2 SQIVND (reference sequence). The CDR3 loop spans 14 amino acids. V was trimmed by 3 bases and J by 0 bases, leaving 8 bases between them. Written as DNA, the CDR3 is TGTGCCAGTAGTATGGACAGATTGAACACTGAAGCTTTCTTT. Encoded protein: CASSMDRLNTEAFF.

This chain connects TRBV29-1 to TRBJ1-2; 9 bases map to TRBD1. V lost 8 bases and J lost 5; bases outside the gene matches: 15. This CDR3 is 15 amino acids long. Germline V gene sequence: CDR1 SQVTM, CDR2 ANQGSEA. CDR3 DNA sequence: TGCAGCCTCAGGGAAGGGACAGGGAAGGATTATGGCTACACCTTC. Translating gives CSLREGTGKDYGYTF.

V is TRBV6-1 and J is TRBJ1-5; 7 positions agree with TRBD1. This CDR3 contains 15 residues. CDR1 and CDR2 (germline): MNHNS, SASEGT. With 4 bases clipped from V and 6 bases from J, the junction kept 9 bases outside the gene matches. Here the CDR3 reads CASSGVDRAGQPQHF. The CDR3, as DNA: TGTGCCAGCAGTGGAGTAGACAGGGCAGGTCAGCCCCAGCATTTT.

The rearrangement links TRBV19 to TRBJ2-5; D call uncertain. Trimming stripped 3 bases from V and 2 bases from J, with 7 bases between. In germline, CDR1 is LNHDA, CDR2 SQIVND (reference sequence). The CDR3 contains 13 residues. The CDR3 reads CASSIPRQETQYF. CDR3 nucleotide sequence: TGTGCCAGTAGTATTCCCCGACAAGAGACCCAGTACTTC.

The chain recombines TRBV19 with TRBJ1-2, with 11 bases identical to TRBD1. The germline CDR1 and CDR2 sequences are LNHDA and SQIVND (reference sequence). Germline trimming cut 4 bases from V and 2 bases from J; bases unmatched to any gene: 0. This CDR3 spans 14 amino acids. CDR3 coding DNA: TGTGCCAGTAGTAGGGACAGGGGGAACTATGGCTACACCTTC. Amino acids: CASSRDRGNYGYTF.

The CDR3 sequence is CASSFSYEQFF. The CDR3 DNA sequence: TGCGCCAGCAGCTTTTCATATGAGCAGTTCTTC. This chain links TRBV5-1 with TRBJ2-1; D unresolved. CDR1 SGHRS and CDR2 YFSETQ come from the germline V gene. V was pared by 2 bases and J by 8 bases, with 5 bases between. This CDR3 contains 11 residues. Full variable domain (rest looked up from reference TRBV5-1 and TRBJ2-1): KAGVTQTPRYLIKTRGQQVTLSCSPISGHRSVSWYQQTPGQGLQFLFEYFSETQRNKGNFPGRFSGRQFSNSRSEMNVSTLELGDSALYLCASSFSYEQFFGPGTRLTVL.

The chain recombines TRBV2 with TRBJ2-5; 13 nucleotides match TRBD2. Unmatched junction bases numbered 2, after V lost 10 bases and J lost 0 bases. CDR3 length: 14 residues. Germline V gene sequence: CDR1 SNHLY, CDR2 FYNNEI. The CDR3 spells CATGTSGDQETQYF. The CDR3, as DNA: TGTGCCACTGGGACTAGCGGGGACCAAGAGACCCAGTACTTC.

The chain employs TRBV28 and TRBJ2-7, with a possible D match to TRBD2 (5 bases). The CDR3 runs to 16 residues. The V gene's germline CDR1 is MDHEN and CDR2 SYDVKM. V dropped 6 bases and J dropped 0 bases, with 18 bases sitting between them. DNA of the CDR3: TGTGCCAGCAGCCCCAGGAGGACGGGGAGCTCCTACGAGCAGTACTTC. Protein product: CASSPRRTGSSYEQYF.

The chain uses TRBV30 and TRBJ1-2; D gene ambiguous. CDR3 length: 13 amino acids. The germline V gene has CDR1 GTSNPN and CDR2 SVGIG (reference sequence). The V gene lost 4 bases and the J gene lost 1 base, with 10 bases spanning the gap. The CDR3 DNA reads TGTGCCTGGAAAGTCGCTGGTAACTATGGCTACACCTTC. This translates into CAWKVAGNYGYTF.

This CDR3 reads CASSYLQPNTEAFF. The CDR3 DNA sequence: TGTGCCAGCAGTTATTTACAGCCGAACACTGAAGCTTTCTTT. V usage is TRBV6-5 and J usage is TRBJ1-1; D gene uncertain. This CDR3 contains 14 residues. With 3 bases removed from V and 1 base from J, the gap between germline ends came to 9 bases. In germline, CDR1 is MNHEY, CDR2 SVGAGI.

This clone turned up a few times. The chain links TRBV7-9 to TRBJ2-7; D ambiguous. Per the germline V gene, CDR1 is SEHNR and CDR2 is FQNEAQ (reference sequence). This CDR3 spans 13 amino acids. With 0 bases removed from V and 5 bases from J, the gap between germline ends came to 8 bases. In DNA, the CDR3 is TGTGCCAGCAGCTTAGCGGGGTCGAACGAGCAGTACTTC. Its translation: CASSLAGSNEQYF. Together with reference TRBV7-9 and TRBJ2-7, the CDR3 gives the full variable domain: DTGVSQNPRHKITKRGQNVTFRCDPISEHNRLYWYRQTLGQGPEFLTYFQNEAQLEKSRLLSDRFSAERPKGSFSTLEIQRTEQGDSAMYLCASSLAGSNEQYFGPGTRLTVT.

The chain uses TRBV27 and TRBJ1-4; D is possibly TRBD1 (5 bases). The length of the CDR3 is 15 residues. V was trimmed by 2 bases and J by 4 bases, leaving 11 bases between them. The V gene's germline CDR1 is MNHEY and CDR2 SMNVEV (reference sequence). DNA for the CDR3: TGTGCCAGCAGTTTAGGGACGGGCTATAATGAAAAACTGTTTTTT. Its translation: CASSLGTGYNEKLFF. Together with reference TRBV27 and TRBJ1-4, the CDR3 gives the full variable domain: EAQVTQNPRYLITVTGKKLTVTCSQNMNHEYMSWYRQDPGLGLRQIYYSMNVEVTDKGDVPEGYKVSRKEKRNFPLILESPSPNQTSLYFCASSLGTGYNEKLFFGSGTQLSVL.

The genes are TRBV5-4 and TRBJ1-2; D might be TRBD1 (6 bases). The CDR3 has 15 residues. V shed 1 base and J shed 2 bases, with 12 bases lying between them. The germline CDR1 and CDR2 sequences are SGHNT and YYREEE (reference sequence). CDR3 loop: CASSLSPDSNYGYTF. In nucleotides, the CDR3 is TGTGCCAGCAGCTTGTCTCCGGACAGCAACTATGGCTACACCTTC.

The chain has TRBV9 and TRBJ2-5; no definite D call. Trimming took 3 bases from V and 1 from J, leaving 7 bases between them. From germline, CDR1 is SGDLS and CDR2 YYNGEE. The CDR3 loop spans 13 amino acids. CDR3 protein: CASSAHTQETQYF. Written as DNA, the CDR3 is TGTGCCAGCAGCGCCCACACCCAAGAGACCCAGTACTTC.

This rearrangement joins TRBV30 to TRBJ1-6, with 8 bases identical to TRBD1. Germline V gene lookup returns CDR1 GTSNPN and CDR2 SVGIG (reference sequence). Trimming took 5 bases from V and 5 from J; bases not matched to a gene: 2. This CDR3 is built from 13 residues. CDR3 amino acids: CAWATGDNSPLHF. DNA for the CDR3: TGTGCCTGGGCGACAGGGGATAATTCACCCCTCCACTTT.

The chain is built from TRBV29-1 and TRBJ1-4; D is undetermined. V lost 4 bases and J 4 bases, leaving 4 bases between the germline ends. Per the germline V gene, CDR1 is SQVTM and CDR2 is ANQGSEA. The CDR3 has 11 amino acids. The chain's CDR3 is CSVGYNEKLFF. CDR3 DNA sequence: TGCAGCGTTGGATATAATGAAAAACTGTTTTTT. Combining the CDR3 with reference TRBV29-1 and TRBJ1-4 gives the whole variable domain SAVISQKPSRDICQRGTSLTIQCQVDSQVTMMFWYRQQPGQSLTLIATANQGSEATYESGFVIDKFPISRPNLTFSTLTVSNMSPEDSSIYLCSVGYNEKLFFGSGTQLSVL.